The 2 T cell receptor beta chains below all came from one sample that was sequenced in a study of cytomegalovirus exposure and HLA in healthy donors (dated by TCRdb to 2015 to 2018). Preparation of the library involved the immunoSEQ multiplex PCR assay. For the multiplex PCR, a mixture combining 60 forward primers for TCR Vbeta segments and 13 reverse primers for TCR Jbeta segments was used. The clones in this table, taken by TCRdb from immuneACCESS, are in-frame only. Not every clone is retained; where verified, under half of the shortfall comes from an unresolved V gene, and the cause of the rest is unknown. The sample table holds roughly 150,000 clones, of which around four fifths were seen once. The ten largest clones take up 1% to 1.5% of the sample. The material sequenced was PBMCs. The receptor set was obtained from a boy aged 2-15 years in good health and CMV-seronegative.

This chain uses TRBV2 with TRBJ2-2, with a possible D match to TRBD2 (6 bases). Per germline, CDR1 SNHLY and CDR2 FYNNEI. Between the trimmed V and J ends, which lost 4 bases and 8 bases, there was a span of 20 bases. The CDR3 is 16 amino acids. The CDR3 DNA follows: TGTGCCAGCAGTGCGGGGGACTTCGAACACCGGGGGGAGCTGTTTTTT. Its protein product is CASSAGDFEHRGELFF.

The genes are TRBV19 and TRBJ2-5; 7 bases map to TRBD2. The CDR3 is made up of 14 amino acids. CDR1 is LNHDA and CDR2 is SQIVND in the germline V gene (reference sequence). The V segment lost 9 bases and the J segment 4 bases; nucleotides outside the gene matches: 11. The CDR3 region is CASALVTGGETQYF. CDR3 DNA: TGTGCCAGCGCCTTAGTTACGGGGGGAGAGACCCAGTACTTC.